The present TCR beta chain was sequenced within a study of T cells expressing NK-cell markers. For the study at large: Each TCR beta repertoire originated in sorted T cells that were CD3+CD56+NKG2C+, CD3+CD56+NKG2C- or CD3+CD56-NKG2C+. HCMV serostatus: seven of eight sequenced donors positive, one negative.

Scientists made TCR beta cDNA using 5'RACE template switching with UMIs. Reanalyzing the 5' RACE reads, TCRdb keeps one entry per CDR3 protein, without DNA. Reported are approximately 460,000 distinct CDR3 sequences; the ten largest clones contain 6% to 8%. Germline assignment: CDR1 MNHNS and CDR2 SASEGT. The CDR3 loop spans 16 amino acids. Whole-study results and caveats: Of CD8+ T cells, about 1.0-8% belonged to dominant NKG2C+ clonotypes in several donors.

Notes on this clonotype: Antigen unknown.

V and J are TRBV6-1 and TRBJ1-4; TCRdb proposes TRBD1, but this gene call is untestable without DNA. The receptor was isolated from a woman aged 18 to 75 in good health. The sequencing input was blood T cells: a sorted CD56 or NKG2C T cell subset, CD4+ or CD8+ T cells, or bulk PBMC T cells (not recorded which). CDR3 in amino acids: CASIGKGRLTNEKLFF.